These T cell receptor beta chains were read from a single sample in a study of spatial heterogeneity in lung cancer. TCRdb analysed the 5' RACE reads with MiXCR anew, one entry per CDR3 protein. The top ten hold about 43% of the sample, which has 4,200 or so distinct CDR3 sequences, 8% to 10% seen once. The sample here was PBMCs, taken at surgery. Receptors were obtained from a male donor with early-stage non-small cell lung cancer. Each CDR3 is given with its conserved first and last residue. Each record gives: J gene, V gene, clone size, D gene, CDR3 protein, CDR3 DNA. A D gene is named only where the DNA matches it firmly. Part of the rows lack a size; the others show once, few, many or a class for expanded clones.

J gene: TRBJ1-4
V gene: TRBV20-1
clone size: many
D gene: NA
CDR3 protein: CSARWGVEKLFF
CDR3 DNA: TGCAGTGCTAGGTGGGGAGTAGAAAAACTGTTTTTT

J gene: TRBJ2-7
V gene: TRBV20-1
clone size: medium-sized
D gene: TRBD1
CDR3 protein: CSARDTGQGEEQYF
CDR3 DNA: TGCAGTGCTAGAGACACCGGACAGGGCGAGGAGCAGTACTTC

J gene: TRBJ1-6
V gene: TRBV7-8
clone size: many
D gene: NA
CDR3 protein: CASSLATSSYNSPLHF
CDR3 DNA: TGTGCCAGCAGCTTAGCGACAAGCTCCTATAATTCACCCCTCCACTTT

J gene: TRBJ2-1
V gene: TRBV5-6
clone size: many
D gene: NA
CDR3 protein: CASSLGLAEQFF
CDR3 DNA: TGTGCCAGCAGCTTGGGCCTAGCGGAGCAGTTCTTC

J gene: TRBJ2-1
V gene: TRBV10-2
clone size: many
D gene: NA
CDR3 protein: CASSEMVDEQFF
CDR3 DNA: TGCGCCAGCAGTGAGATGGTGGATGAGCAGTTCTTC

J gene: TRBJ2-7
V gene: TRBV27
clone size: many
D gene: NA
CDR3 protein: CASSLSGPEDEQYF
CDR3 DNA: TGTGCCAGCAGTTTGTCTGGCCCTGAAGACGAGCAGTACTTC

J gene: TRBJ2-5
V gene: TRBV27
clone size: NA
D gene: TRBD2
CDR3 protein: CASNWARLAGGKQETQYF
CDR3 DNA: TGTGCCAGCAATTGGGCGCGGCTAGCGGGGGGGAAGCAAGAGACCCAGTACTTC

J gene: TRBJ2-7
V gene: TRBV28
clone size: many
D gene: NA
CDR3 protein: CASRSPASAPTYEQYF
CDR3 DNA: TGTGCCAGCAGAAGCCCCGCGTCTGCCCCAACTTACGAGCAGTACTTC

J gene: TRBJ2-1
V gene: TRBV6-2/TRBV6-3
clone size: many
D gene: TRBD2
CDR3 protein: CASSLAAILYNEQFF
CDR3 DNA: TGTGCCAGCAGTCTAGCGGCGATACTATACAATGAGCAGTTCTTC

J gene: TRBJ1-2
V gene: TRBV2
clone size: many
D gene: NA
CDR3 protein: CASRRTAYSYTF
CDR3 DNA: TGTGCCAGCCGGAGGACAGCTTACAGCTACACCTTC

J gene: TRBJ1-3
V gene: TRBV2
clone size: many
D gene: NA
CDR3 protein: CASSEGVQGGNTIYF
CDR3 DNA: TGTGCCAGCAGTGAAGGGGTCCAAGGAGGAAACACCATATATTTT

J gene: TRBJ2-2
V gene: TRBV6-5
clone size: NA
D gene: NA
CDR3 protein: CASSTRGDSGELFF
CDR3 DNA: TGTGCCAGCAGTACCCGGGGGGACAGCGGGGAGCTGTTTTTT

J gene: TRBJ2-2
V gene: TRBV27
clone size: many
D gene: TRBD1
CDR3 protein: CASSLGQATGELFF
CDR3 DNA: TGTGCCAGCAGTTTGGGACAGGCCACCGGGGAGCTGTTTTTT

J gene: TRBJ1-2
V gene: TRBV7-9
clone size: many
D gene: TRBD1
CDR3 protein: CASSLGADRDGYTF
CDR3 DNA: TGTGCCAGCAGCTTAGGCGCGGACAGGGATGGCTACACCTTC

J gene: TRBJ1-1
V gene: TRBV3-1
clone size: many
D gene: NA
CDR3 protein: CASSHRRGITEAFF
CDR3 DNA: TGTGCCAGCAGCCATAGGCGAGGAATAACTGAAGCTTTCTTT

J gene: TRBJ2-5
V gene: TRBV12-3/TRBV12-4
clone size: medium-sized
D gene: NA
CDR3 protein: CASSFALGGTQYF
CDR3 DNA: TGTGCCAGCAGTTTTGCCCTGGGCGGGACCCAGTACTTC

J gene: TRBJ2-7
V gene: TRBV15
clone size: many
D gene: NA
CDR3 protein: CATSRDREGIFYEQYF
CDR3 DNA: TGTGCCACCAGCAGAGATCGGGAAGGGATTTTCTACGAGCAGTACTTC

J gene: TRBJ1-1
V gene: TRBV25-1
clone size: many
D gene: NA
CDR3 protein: CASSVQGPTEAFF
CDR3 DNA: TGTGCCAGCAGTGTACAAGGTCCCACTGAAGCTTTCTTT

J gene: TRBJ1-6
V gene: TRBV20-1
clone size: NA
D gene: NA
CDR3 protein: CSARDRRVGNSPLHF
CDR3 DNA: TGCAGTGCTAGAGACCGTCGAGTCGGTAATTCACCCCTCCACTTT

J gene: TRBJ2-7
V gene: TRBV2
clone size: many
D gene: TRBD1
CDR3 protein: CASRAGTVSYEQYF
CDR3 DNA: TGTGCCAGCAGGGCCGGGACAGTCTCCTACGAGCAGTACTTC

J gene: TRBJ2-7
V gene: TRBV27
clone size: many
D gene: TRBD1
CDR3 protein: CASSLSGTGIYEQYF
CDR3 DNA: TGTGCCAGCAGTTTATCAGGGACAGGAATCTACGAGCAGTACTTC

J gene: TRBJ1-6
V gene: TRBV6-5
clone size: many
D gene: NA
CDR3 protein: CASTDRVSSYNSPLHF
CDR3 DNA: TGTGCCAGCACCGATCGCGTCAGCTCCTATAATTCACCCCTCCACTTT